The T cell receptor (beta chain) under discussion was sequenced for a study of T cells in Graves' hyperthyroidism and ophthalmopathy. Study background: Pretreatment peripheral blood was obtained at initial diagnosis.

CDR3 size: 15 residues. The V end was cut by 5 bases, the J end by 7 bases, with 18 bases between. Germline CDR1 is SGHVS and CDR2 is FQNEAQ. Regions amplified from RNA transcripts were the TCR beta CDR3 regions. The primer set for the first-round RT-PCR of the TCR CDR3 was HTBI. Each CDR3 protein gets one entry after TCRdb re-called the multiplex PCR reads with MiXCR. The sample holds a few hundred thousand distinct CDR3 sequences, 14% seen once. The rearrangement links TRBV7-8 to TRBJ2-1; perhaps TRBD2 as D (7 bases). The sequenced sample was blood. This TCR came from a woman aged 40-49 years with Graves' hyperthyroidism. The CDR3 sequence: CASSLGGGSLNEQFF. In DNA, the CDR3 is TGTGCCAGCAGCCTAGGGGGGGGGAGCTTGAATGAGCAGTTCTTC.